This T cell receptor beta chain emerged from a study of cytomegalovirus exposure and HLA in healthy donors. The CDR3 covers 13 residues. Trimming took 3 bases from V and 7 from J, leaving 10 bases between them. From germline, CDR1 is MNHEY and CDR2 SMNVEV (reference sequence). Researchers ran the PCR with 60 Vbeta and 13 Jbeta primers. Some clones are missing from TCRdb's copy, which holds only in-frame ones; the method was immunoSEQ multiplex PCR. The sample includes more than 95,000 clones, more than 15% of them seen just once. The V and J genes are TRBV27 and TRBJ2-1, with a weak D call TRBD1 (5 bases). The origin of this receptor is a female donor in good health and CMV-seropositive. The sample was PBMCs. The CDR3 region has the DNA TGTGCCAGCAGTTTTGCAGGGTGGAATGAGCAGTTCTTC. This translates into CASSFAGWNEQFF.